This is a list of T cell receptor beta chains from one sample in a study of regulatory T cells in long-lasting Graves disease. TCRdb re-called the multiplex PCR reads through MiXCR, storing one row per CDR3 protein. The sample has over 500,000 distinct CDR3 sequences; around 16% are singletons. The sample also formed part of further work on T cells in Graves' hyperthyroidism and ophthalmopathy.

The specimen was peripheral blood mononuclear cells (PBMCs), collected at new diagnosis, from a patient treated with antithyroid drugs. These receptors were obtained from a man between 18 and 29 years old with Graves disease. Both conserved end residues are part of each CDR3. D genes are given only for firm matches. Size is omitted from some rows. Given values are once, few, many or a class for expanded clones.

TRBV5-5	.	many	TRBJ1-2	CASSLDSNYGYTF	TGTGCCAGCAGCTTAGACTCTAACTATGGCTACACCTTC
TRBV6-5	.	many	TRBJ2-1	CASSYGPGSFQFF	TGTGCCAGCAGTTACGGCCCAGGGAGTTTCCAGTTCTTC
TRBV30	.	.	TRBJ1-2	CAWSVSQIYGYTF	TGTGCCTGGAGTGTTTCCCAGATCTATGGCTACACCTTC
TRBV19	TRBD2	few	TRBJ2-5	CATAGGPGETQYF	TGTGCCACTGCGGGAGGGCCGGGGGAGACCCAGTACTTC
TRBV6-1	.	.	TRBJ2-7	CASEGMGGAQYF	TGTGCCAGCGAGGGAATGGGGGGCGCGCAGTACTTC
TRBV7-9	.	.	TRBJ2-5	CASSLDAIQETQYF	TGTGCCAGCAGCCTAGACGCTATTCAAGAGACCCAGTACTTC
TRBV9	TRBD2	.	TRBJ2-1	CASSPSGGSMYNEQFF	TGTGCCAGCAGCCCTTCAGGCGGGAGTATGTACAATGAGCAGTTCTTC
TRBV24-1	TRBD1	.	TRBJ2-7	CATRFKGQGGSYEQYF	TGTGCCACCAGATTCAAGGGACAGGGGGGCTCCTACGAGCAGTACTTC
TRBV30	.	once	TRBJ2-2	CAWSVRGTDTGELFF	TGTGCCTGGAGTGTACGCGGGACAGACACCGGGGAGCTGTTTTTT
TRBV5-8	.	.	TRBJ1-3	CASSGAPGVSGNTIYF	TGTGCCAGCAGTGGAGCTCCAGGAGTCTCTGGAAACACCATATATTTT
TRBV6-2/TRBV6-3	TRBD1	few	TRBJ1-2	CASSEVWDRGWSYTF	TGTGCCAGCAGTGAAGTTTGGGACAGGGGGTGGAGCTACACCTTC
TRBV6-5	.	few	TRBJ2-2	CASSYSAINLGGGELFF	TGTGCCAGCAGTTACTCCGCAATTAACCTTGGTGGCGGGGAGCTGTTTTTT
TRBV18	TRBD1	.	TRBJ2-7	CASSRGTGGLDEQYF	TGTGCCAGCTCCCGTGGGACAGGGGGCCTCGACGAGCAGTACTTC
TRBV30	TRBD1	many	TRBJ1-1	CACGTATLNTEAFF	TGTGCCTGCGGGACAGCTACTCTGAACACTGAAGCTTTCTTT
TRBV19	.	few	TRBJ2-2	CASSTVVNTGELFF	TGTGCCAGTAGTACGGTGGTAAACACCGGGGAGCTGTTTTTT
TRBV18	.	many	TRBJ2-3	CASSISADTQYF	TGTGCCAGCTCAATCTCGGCAGATACGCAGTATTTT
TRBV6-1	.	.	TRBJ2-7	CASSEAPPREAPYEQYF	TGTGCCAGCAGTGAAGCACCCCCGAGGGAAGCCCCTTACGAGCAGTACTTC
TRBV30	TRBD2	many	TRBJ2-5	CAWDGGGATQYF	TGTGCCTGGGACGGGGGGGGAGCGACCCAGTACTTC
TRBV2	.	many	TRBJ2-1	CASRRIQGGRFF	TGTGCCAGCAGGAGAATACAGGGAGGGAGGTTCTTC
TRBV11-2	.	.	TRBJ2-7	CASSPGAGNPHEQYF	TGTGCCAGCAGCCCTGGGGCAGGGAACCCCCACGAGCAGTACTTC
TRBV11-2	.	.	TRBJ2-1	CASSLDLQGVFF	TGTGCCAGCAGCTTAGATCTGCAGGGCGTGTTCTTC
TRBV20-1	.	.	TRBJ2-2	CSARTGTHTGELFF	TGCAGTGCGAGGACCGGGACCCACACCGGGGAGCTGTTTTTT
TRBV5-1	TRBD1	.	TRBJ2-5	CASRLGTGGETQYF	TGCGCCAGCAGGCTGGGGACAGGGGGTGAGACCCAGTACTTC
TRBV15	.	.	TRBJ1-1	CATSNDRGNTEAFF	TGTGCCACCAGCAACGACAGAGGGAACACTGAAGCTTTCTTT
TRBV10-3	TRBD1	.	TRBJ1-2	CASRGWGMNYGYTF	TGTGCCAGCAGGGGGTGGGGGATGAACTATGGCTACACCTTC
TRBV9	TRBD1	once	TRBJ1-4	CASSAYGTANEKLFF	TGTGCCAGCAGCGCATACGGGACAGCAAATGAAAAACTGTTTTTT
TRBV30	.	many	TRBJ1-2	CAWSVRAGVYGYTF	TGTGCCTGGAGTGTACGGGCAGGGGTTTATGGCTACACCTTC
TRBV19	TRBD2	few	TRBJ2-1	CASSMTSGRWSYNEQFF	TGTGCCAGTAGTATGACTAGCGGGAGGTGGTCCTACAATGAGCAGTTCTTC
TRBV20-1	TRBD2	.	TRBJ2-5	CSARDSLAGQETQYF	TGCAGTGCTAGAGATAGCCTAGCGGGCCAAGAGACCCAGTACTTC
TRBV6-5	.	.	TRBJ1-2	CASSYSGGSGGYTF	TGTGCCAGCAGTTACTCTGGGGGTTCAGGTGGCTACACCTTC
TRBV6-1	.	few	TRBJ2-1	CASTAPGLSYNEQFF	TGTGCCAGCACCGCCCCGGGACTGTCCTACAATGAGCAGTTCTTC
TRBV28	TRBD2	many	TRBJ2-2	CASSPMGLAGTGELFF	TGTGCCAGCAGCCCCATGGGACTAGCGGGAACCGGGGAGCTGTTTTTT
TRBV7-9	TRBD2	.	TRBJ2-1	CASSDGTSGPYNEQFF	TGTGCCAGCAGCGATGGGACTAGCGGACCCTACAATGAGCAGTTCTTC
TRBV11-2	.	many	TRBJ2-7	CASSLVLQKAPYEQYF	TGTGCCAGCAGCTTAGTTCTACAGAAGGCCCCCTACGAGCAGTACTTC
TRBV7-3	TRBD1	.	TRBJ2-4	CASSLNPGGTKNIQYF	TGTGCCAGCAGCTTAAACCCAGGGGGCACCAAAAACATTCAGTACTTC
TRBV10-1	TRBD1	many	TRBJ2-3	CASSPDRSSTDTQYF	TGCGCCAGCAGTCCGGACAGGAGTAGCACAGATACGCAGTATTTT
TRBV6-2/TRBV6-3	.	.	TRBJ1-1	CASSYVMDTEAFF	TGTGCCAGCAGTTACGTTATGGATACTGAAGCTTTCTTT
TRBV6-2/TRBV6-3	TRBD1	.	TRBJ2-3	CAGRDRGSTDTQYF	TGTGCCGGCAGAGACAGGGGGAGCACAGATACGCAGTATTTT
TRBV28	.	few	TRBJ1-2	CASSFPGSSYGYTF	TGTGCCAGCAGTTTCCCCGGGAGTTCCTATGGCTACACCTTC